This T cell receptor beta chain was recovered during a study of T cells in tumors after PD-1 blockade. Whole-study context: Excluded were patients with checkpoint blockade, immunosuppressants, or radiotherapy or other anti-cancer therapy within 4 weeks.

The average interval from treatment start to post-treatment squamous cell carcinoma sampling was 31 days. Germline lookup yields CDR1 SQVTM and CDR2 ANQGSEA. The trim removed 6 bases at V and 6 bases at J, leaving 10 bases unmatched. The CDR3 totals 14 residues. Sequencing used immunoSEQ multiplex PCR; TCRdb keeps in-frame clones, though not all of them. The repertoire includes 13,000 to 15,000 clones, 55% to 80% of them detected once, and roughly 30% sits in the top ten. This chain connects TRBV29-1 to TRBJ2-5; 10 bases are a match to TRBD2. The sequencing here drew on tumor tissue, taken after anti-PD-1 treatment. This TCR derives from a human donor with cutaneous squamous cell carcinoma. The CDR3 reads CSVRSGGAGQTQYF. The DNA of the CDR3 is TGCAGCGTCCGGAGCGGGGGGGCGGGACAGACCCAGTACTTC.